This T cell receptor (beta chain) was sequenced during a study of PD-1 blockade in classical Hodgkin lymphoma. Assay: immunoSEQ multiplex PCR; the TCRdb copy retains only in-frame clones and omits some. Of about 94,000 clones in the sample, approximately 92% were seen once. Regarding the study as a whole: Why the repertoires differ is still unclear, perhaps disease activity or prior therapy. Those achieving complete response showed baseline diversity like newly diagnosed patients. A significant rise in TCR diversity by C4D1 was seen for CD4+ but not CD8+ cells.

No patient escaped relapse after autologous stem cell transplantation, and brentuximab vedotin exposure varied. CDR1 MNHNS and CDR2 SASEGT come from the germline V gene. The CDR3 loop spans 14 amino acids. V gave up 6 bases and J gave up 8 bases; unmatched junction bases: 9. To note about this clone: Its antigen is currently unknown.

The V and J genes are TRBV6-1 and TRBJ2-2; 7 bases are a match to TRBD1. The receptor's source is a human donor with classical Hodgkin lymphoma. The sequenced sample was peripheral blood mononuclear cells (PBMCs), obtained before the second cycle of nivolumab. CDR3 amino acids: CASSGTVEIGELFF. CDR3 DNA: TGTGCCAGCAGCGGGACAGTAGAGATAGGGGAGCTGTTTTTT.